These T cell receptor beta chains were read from a single sample in a study of blood T cells in healthy people across ages. TCRdb reprocessed the 5' RACE reads with MiXCR, giving one entry per CDR3 protein. The sample lists roughly 1.6 million distinct CDR3 sequences; about 32% were seen once. The sample taken for sequencing was blood. Receptor source: a woman aged 30 to 39 in good health. The CDR3 runs from the conserved cysteine through the conserved F or W. The order of the fields is J gene, V gene, D gene, clone size, CDR3 protein, CDR3 DNA. D genes are given only for firm matches. Rows may omit the clone size; those that give it use once, few, many or a size class.

j_call: TRBJ1-5
v_call: TRBV5-1
d_call: -
clone_size: -
cdr3_aa: CASSLQGSYSNQPQHF
cdr3_nt: TGCGCCAGCAGCTTGCAGGGGTCTTATAGCAATCAGCCCCAGCATTTT

j_call: TRBJ2-5
v_call: TRBV14
d_call: TRBD2
clone_size: once
cdr3_aa: CVSSQDDGTSGREAQYF
cdr3_nt: TGTGTCAGCAGCCAAGACGATGGGACTAGCGGGAGAGAGGCCCAGTACTTC

j_call: TRBJ2-7
v_call: TRBV28
d_call: -
clone_size: -
cdr3_aa: CASSLGPETTREWYF
cdr3_nt: TGTGCCAGCAGTCTGGGCCCCGAAACAACCCGTGAATGGTACTTC

j_call: TRBJ2-5
v_call: TRBV20-1
d_call: TRBD2
clone_size: many
cdr3_aa: CSARALTGLAGVEQYF
cdr3_nt: TGCAGTGCTAGAGCTCTGACGGGACTAGCGGGAGTTGAGCAGTACTTC

j_call: TRBJ2-3
v_call: TRBV4-1
d_call: TRBD1
clone_size: few
cdr3_aa: CASSRGTGGSRDTQYF
cdr3_nt: TGCGCCAGCAGCCGGGGGACAGGGGGCTCGAGAGATACGCAGTATTTT

j_call: TRBJ2-7
v_call: TRBV20-1
d_call: -
clone_size: -
cdr3_aa: CSARDPRTGGDYEQYF
cdr3_nt: TGCAGTGCTAGAGATCCCCGGACTGGCGGGGATTACGAGCAGTACTTC

j_call: TRBJ2-6
v_call: TRBV7-8
d_call: -
clone_size: -
cdr3_aa: CASSSRDGGSGANVLTF
cdr3_nt: TGTGCCAGCAGCTCGCGGGACGGGGGATCTGGGGCCAACGTCCTGACTTTC

j_call: TRBJ2-1
v_call: TRBV20-1
d_call: -
clone_size: -
cdr3_aa: CSAPKSWTINEQFF
cdr3_nt: TGCAGTGCCCCAAAGAGCTGGACGATCAATGAGCAGTTCTTC

j_call: TRBJ2-7
v_call: TRBV27
d_call: -
clone_size: many
cdr3_aa: CASSPTQLSYEQYF
cdr3_nt: TGTGCCAGCAGTCCTACACAACTCTCCTACGAGCAGTACTTC

j_call: TRBJ2-7
v_call: TRBV28
d_call: TRBD2
clone_size: few
cdr3_aa: CASTDSREEDEQYF
cdr3_nt: TGTGCCAGCACCGACTCGCGGGAGGAGGACGAGCAGTACTTC

j_call: TRBJ2-5
v_call: TRBV3-1
d_call: -
clone_size: few
cdr3_aa: CASSQSPVETQYF
cdr3_nt: TGTGCCAGCAGCCAAAGCCCGGTAGAGACCCAGTACTTC

j_call: TRBJ2-7
v_call: TRBV27
d_call: TRBD2
clone_size: few
cdr3_aa: CASSPTGLAGVSFTYEQYF
cdr3_nt: TGTGCCAGCAGTCCAACCGGACTAGCGGGAGTCTCTTTCACCTACGAGCAGTACTTC

j_call: TRBJ1-4
v_call: TRBV7-9
d_call: -
clone_size: -
cdr3_aa: CASRNPGTQEGEKLFF
cdr3_nt: TGTGCCAGCAGGAACCCCGGGACCCAGGAAGGTGAAAAACTGTTTTTT

j_call: TRBJ2-3
v_call: TRBV20-1
d_call: -
clone_size: few
cdr3_aa: CSGTPVFTDTQYF
cdr3_nt: TGCAGTGGAACTCCGGTCTTCACAGATACGCAGTATTTT

j_call: TRBJ1-1
v_call: TRBV19
d_call: TRBD1
clone_size: -
cdr3_aa: CASRTGWNTEAFF
cdr3_nt: TGTGCCTCCCGGACAGGGTGGAACACTGAAGCTTTCTTT

j_call: TRBJ2-1
v_call: TRBV29-1
d_call: TRBD1
clone_size: few
cdr3_aa: CSVARGQGGNEQFF
cdr3_nt: TGCAGCGTCGCACGGGGACAGGGTGGCAATGAGCAGTTCTTC

j_call: TRBJ1-5
v_call: TRBV11-1
d_call: -
clone_size: -
cdr3_aa: CASSPGGLRQPQHF
cdr3_nt: TGTGCCAGCAGCCCAGGCGGCCTTCGTCAGCCCCAGCATTTT

j_call: TRBJ1-2
v_call: TRBV30
d_call: -
clone_size: few
cdr3_aa: CAWSPTYYGYTF
cdr3_nt: TGTGCCTGGAGCCCGACCTACTATGGCTACACCTTC

j_call: TRBJ2-5
v_call: TRBV4-1
d_call: TRBD2
clone_size: many
cdr3_aa: CASSQVAGGLETQYF
cdr3_nt: TGCGCCAGCAGCCAAGTTGCGGGGGGGCTTGAGACCCAGTACTTC

j_call: TRBJ2-3
v_call: TRBV5-1
d_call: -
clone_size: many
cdr3_aa: CASSLDPSTDTQYF
cdr3_nt: TGTGCCAGCAGCTTGGACCCTAGCACAGATACGCAGTATTTT

j_call: TRBJ2-3
v_call: TRBV15
d_call: -
clone_size: once
cdr3_aa: CATSRDVAVDTQYF
cdr3_nt: TGTGCCACCAGCAGAGATGTGGCAGTAGATACGCAGTATTTT

j_call: TRBJ2-1
v_call: TRBV5-1
d_call: -
clone_size: -
cdr3_aa: CASSLESDEQFF
cdr3_nt: TGCGCCAGCAGCTTGGAATCCGATGAGCAGTTCTTC

j_call: TRBJ2-1
v_call: TRBV5-1
d_call: -
clone_size: -
cdr3_aa: CASSLSSRPYNEQFF
cdr3_nt: TGCGCCAGCAGTCTTAGTTCGAGGCCCTACAATGAGCAGTTCTTC

j_call: TRBJ2-1
v_call: TRBV2
d_call: -
clone_size: -
cdr3_aa: CASSGDGFSYNEQFF
cdr3_nt: TGTGCCAGCAGTGGGGACGGTTTCTCCTACAATGAGCAGTTCTTC

j_call: TRBJ1-2
v_call: TRBV5-5
d_call: -
clone_size: -
cdr3_aa: CASSWVQSNYGYTF
cdr3_nt: TGTGCCAGCAGCTGGGTACAGTCTAACTATGGCTACACCTTC

j_call: TRBJ2-7
v_call: TRBV20-1
d_call: -
clone_size: few
cdr3_aa: CSALPLRAGHVREQYF
cdr3_nt: TGCAGTGCCCTCCCCCTGCGGGCGGGACATGTACGCGAGCAGTACTTC

j_call: TRBJ2-5
v_call: TRBV21-1
d_call: -
clone_size: -
cdr3_aa: CASSKAVGRGPPQETQYF
cdr3_nt: TGTGCCAGCAGCAAAGCCGTTGGCAGGGGCCCTCCACAAGAGACCCAGTACTTC

j_call: TRBJ2-7
v_call: TRBV7-8
d_call: -
clone_size: -
cdr3_aa: CASRILGGAYEQYF
cdr3_nt: TGTGCCAGCAGGATATTAGGGGGGGCCTACGAGCAGTACTTC

j_call: TRBJ1-2
v_call: TRBV20-1
d_call: TRBD1
clone_size: few
cdr3_aa: CSSGTANYGYTF
cdr3_nt: TGCAGCTCCGGGACAGCGAACTATGGCTACACCTTC

j_call: TRBJ1-1
v_call: TRBV7-2
d_call: TRBD1
clone_size: -
cdr3_aa: CASSRLDRGRENTEAFF
cdr3_nt: TGTGCCAGCAGCCGTCTCGACAGGGGGCGGGAGAACACTGAAGCTTTCTTT

j_call: TRBJ2-3
v_call: TRBV12-3/TRBV12-4
d_call: TRBD2
clone_size: -
cdr3_aa: CASSRLYGRADTQYF
cdr3_nt: TGTGCCAGCAGTCGTCTTTACGGGAGGGCCGATACGCAGTATTTT

j_call: TRBJ2-5
v_call: TRBV6-1
d_call: -
clone_size: few
cdr3_aa: CASRTNPYGQETQYF
cdr3_nt: TGTGCCAGCAGAACCAACCCGTATGGTCAAGAGACCCAGTACTTC

j_call: TRBJ2-1
v_call: TRBV27
d_call: TRBD2
clone_size: few
cdr3_aa: CASSWEGPSYNEQFF
cdr3_nt: TGTGCCAGCAGTTGGGAGGGGCCGTCCTACAATGAGCAGTTCTTC

j_call: TRBJ1-2
v_call: TRBV29-1
d_call: -
clone_size: few
cdr3_aa: CSVDSRNNYGYTF
cdr3_nt: TGCAGCGTTGATAGCAGGAACAACTATGGCTACACCTTC

j_call: TRBJ1-1
v_call: TRBV15
d_call: -
clone_size: -
cdr3_aa: CATSSPSGGVTEAFF
cdr3_nt: TGTGCCACCAGCAGCCCGAGCGGGGGAGTCACTGAAGCTTTCTTT

j_call: TRBJ2-3
v_call: TRBV7-2
d_call: -
clone_size: -
cdr3_aa: CASSPIRRTTYSGEYF
cdr3_nt: TGTGCCAGCAGCCCCATCCGTCGGACGACTTATTCCGGGGAGTATTTT

j_call: TRBJ2-2
v_call: TRBV10-3
d_call: TRBD1
clone_size: many
cdr3_aa: CAISEDRVPGELFF
cdr3_nt: TGTGCCATCAGTGAGGACAGGGTTCCCGGGGAGCTGTTTTTT

j_call: TRBJ2-3
v_call: TRBV10-3
d_call: -
clone_size: -
cdr3_aa: CAIRDAAGPDTQYF
cdr3_nt: TGTGCCATCAGAGACGCAGCCGGGCCAGATACGCAGTATTTT

j_call: TRBJ2-7
v_call: TRBV10-1
d_call: -
clone_size: -
cdr3_aa: CASSRGRGNYEQYF
cdr3_nt: TGCGCCAGCAGTAGGGGCAGGGGAAACTACGAGCAGTACTTC

j_call: TRBJ2-1
v_call: TRBV7-3
d_call: -
clone_size: -
cdr3_aa: CASSRTYYNEQFF
cdr3_nt: TGTGCCAGCAGCCGGACATACTACAATGAGCAGTTCTTC

j_call: TRBJ2-3
v_call: TRBV9
d_call: TRBD1
clone_size: -
cdr3_aa: CASSVARQGPGTDTQYF
cdr3_nt: TGTGCCAGCAGCGTCGCCCGACAGGGGCCCGGCACAGATACGCAGTATTTT

j_call: TRBJ2-3
v_call: TRBV12-3/TRBV12-4
d_call: TRBD2
clone_size: -
cdr3_aa: CASSPTSILGLAGGRPADTQYF
cdr3_nt: TGTGCCAGCAGTCCTACTTCCATTCTAGGACTAGCGGGGGGGCGTCCGGCAGATACGCAGTATTTT

j_call: TRBJ1-2
v_call: TRBV12-3/TRBV12-4
d_call: -
clone_size: few
cdr3_aa: CASSLARKNSQHGYTF
cdr3_nt: TGTGCCAGCAGTTTAGCCAGGAAAAACAGTCAACATGGCTACACCTTC

j_call: TRBJ2-7
v_call: TRBV5-1
d_call: -
clone_size: -
cdr3_aa: CASSLEPRLSNQVFYEQYF
cdr3_nt: TGCGCCAGCAGCTTGGAACCCAGGCTAAGTAATCAGGTCTTCTACGAGCAGTACTTC

j_call: TRBJ2-1
v_call: TRBV20-1
d_call: TRBD2
clone_size: -
cdr3_aa: CSARDTAGAYNEQFF
cdr3_nt: TGCAGTGCTAGAGATACAGCGGGAGCCTACAATGAGCAGTTCTTC

j_call: TRBJ1-6
v_call: TRBV2
d_call: -
clone_size: -
cdr3_aa: CASSGLGGYNSPLHF
cdr3_nt: TGTGCCAGCAGTGGGTTAGGGGGCTATAATTCACCCCTCCACTTT

j_call: TRBJ2-1
v_call: TRBV5-4
d_call: TRBD1
clone_size: once
cdr3_aa: CASSLGQTSGPKEQFF
cdr3_nt: TGTGCCAGCAGCCTGGGACAGACGAGCGGTCCCAAAGAGCAGTTCTTC

j_call: TRBJ2-2
v_call: TRBV2
d_call: TRBD2
clone_size: -
cdr3_aa: CASSASGGGPGELFF
cdr3_nt: TGTGCCAGCAGTGCTTCGGGGGGGGGACCCGGGGAGCTGTTTTTT

j_call: TRBJ2-3
v_call: TRBV20-1
d_call: -
clone_size: few
cdr3_aa: CSVISRRLARDTQYF
cdr3_nt: TGCAGTGTTATTTCCCGCCGGCTAGCTAGAGATACGCAGTATTTT

j_call: TRBJ2-2
v_call: TRBV24-1
d_call: TRBD2
clone_size: few
cdr3_aa: CATGGRSNTGELFF
cdr3_nt: TGTGCCACCGGCGGGAGGTCGAACACCGGGGAGCTGTTTTTT

j_call: TRBJ2-4
v_call: TRBV5-1
d_call: TRBD2
clone_size: many
cdr3_aa: CASSPEGLAGDIQYF
cdr3_nt: TGCGCCAGCAGCCCGGAGGGACTAGCGGGGGACATTCAGTACTTC

j_call: TRBJ2-5
v_call: TRBV4-1
d_call: TRBD2
clone_size: -
cdr3_aa: CASSQGLAGGLRGTQYF
cdr3_nt: TGCGCCAGCAGCCAAGGCCTAGCGGGGGGGCTTAGGGGGACCCAGTACTTC

j_call: TRBJ1-2
v_call: TRBV6-1
d_call: -
clone_size: few
cdr3_aa: CASSEPGSGYTF
cdr3_nt: TGTGCCAGCAGTGAACCAGGGTCTGGCTACACCTTC